These 25 T cell receptor beta chains were all obtained from the same sample, sequenced in a study of neurological immune-mediated disorders. TCRdb reprocessed the 5' RACE reads with MiXCR, giving one entry per CDR3 protein. The sample lists fewer than 35,000 distinct CDR3 sequences; approximately 4.5% were seen once. Sequencing was carried out using PBMCs. Source of these receptors: a man aged 18-30 years in good health.

This clonotype was counted ten times or more. V usage is TRBV20-1 and J usage is TRBJ1-3; D remains ambiguous. V shed 0 bases and J shed 4 bases, with 13 bases lying between them. The CDR3 has 15 amino acids. CDR1 and CDR2 (germline): DFQATT, SNEGSKA (reference sequence). CDR3 sequence: CSARDLRIGGNTIYF. The CDR3 DNA is TGCAGTGCTAGAGATCTAAGGATCGGAGGAAACACCATATATTTT.

This clonotype was counted ten times or more. This chain uses TRBV20-1 with TRBJ1-5, with a tentative D call TRBD1 (6 bases). CDR3 size: 16 residues. Trimming left V 0 bases short and J 1 base short, with 13 bases between. Per the germline V gene, CDR1 is DFQATT and CDR2 is SNEGSKA (reference sequence). DNA of the CDR3: TGCAGTGCTAGAGATCCCCGACAGGCGAGCAATCAGCCCCAGCATTTT. Translation: CSARDPRQASNQPQHF.

This clonotype was recorded many times. The V call is TRBV29-1, the J call TRBJ1-2; D not certain. CDR3 size: 13 residues. In germline, CDR1 is SQVTM, CDR2 ANQGSEA. Trimming removed 4 bases at V and 3 bases at J, with 12 bases between. This CDR3 is CSVVPAGDYGYTF. The CDR3 bases are TGCAGCGTTGTTCCGGCCGGGGACTATGGCTACACCTTC.

This clonotype was seen ten or more times. The chain is built from TRBV7-8 and TRBJ1-5; D remains unclear. V lost 0 bases and J 6 bases, leaving 9 bases between the germline ends. CDR1 is SGHVS, CDR2 FQNEAQ, per germline. The length of the CDR3 is 14 residues. CDR3 nucleotides: TGTGCCAGCAGCTTAGCCCCATACGGTCAGCCCCAGCATTTT. Translating gives CASSLAPYGQPQHF.

This clonotype was observed many times. The CDR3 bases are TGTGCCAGCAGTTTGACCCTTTCTAGGCCATTCAATGAGCAGTTCTTC. Translation: CASSLTLSRPFNEQFF. The chain links TRBV27 to TRBJ2-1; D unresolved. V lost 3 bases and J lost 6, with 18 bases in between. Germline CDR1 is MNHEY and CDR2 is SMNVEV (reference sequence). The CDR3 extends over 16 amino acids.

The sample holds many counts of this clonotype. CDR3 region: CSARPEYNEKLFF. The CDR3 DNA reads TGCAGTGCTAGACCAGAGTATAATGAAAAACTGTTTTTT. The rearrangement links TRBV20-1 to TRBJ1-4; unclear D gene. In germline, CDR1 is DFQATT, CDR2 SNEGSKA (reference sequence). This CDR3 contains 13 residues. Trimming removed 2 bases from V and 4 bases from J, with 8 bases in between.

This clonotype was recorded many times. The chain is built from TRBV11-2 and TRBJ1-2; D call uncertain. The V end lost 4 bases, the J end lost 4 bases, and 16 bases lay between the germline ends. The V gene's germline CDR1 is SGHAT and CDR2 FQNNGV. CDR3 length: 15 amino acids. The CDR3 sequence is CASSSAAGGSYGYTF. Written as DNA, the CDR3 is TGTGCCAGCAGCTCAGCTGCGGGAGGAAGCTATGGCTACACCTTC. Full variable domain (remainder filled in from reference TRBV11-2 and TRBJ1-2): EAGVAQSPRYKIIEKRQSVAFWCNPISGHATLYWYQQILGQGPKLLIQFQNNGVVDDSQLPKDRFSAERLKGVDSTLKIQPAKLEDSAVYLCASSSAAGGSYGYTFGSGTRLTVV.

This clonotype was detected ten times or more. V is TRBV7-9 and J is TRBJ1-3, with a possible D match to TRBD1 (5 bases). Per the germline V gene, CDR1 is SEHNR and CDR2 is FQNEAQ (reference sequence). The ends were cut back, 7 bases at V and 1 base at J, with 17 bases in the middle. The CDR3 runs to 16 residues. CDR3 amino acids: CASTLQALGSGNTIYF. The DNA of the CDR3 is TGTGCCAGCACACTACAGGCTCTAGGATCTGGAAACACCATATATTTT. Combining the CDR3 with reference TRBV7-9 and TRBJ1-3 gives the whole variable domain DTGVSQNPRHKITKRGQNVTFRCDPISEHNRLYWYRQTLGQGPEFLTYFQNEAQLEKSRLLSDRFSAERPKGSFSTLEIQRTEQGDSAMYLCASTLQALGSGNTIYFGEGSWLTVV.

This clonotype was seen many times. The V call is TRBV5-1, the J call TRBJ1-1, with 7 positions matching TRBD1. The CDR3 totals 14 residues. Germline CDR1 reads SGHRS; CDR2 reads YFSETQ. Trimming at V came to 3 bases and at J to 0 bases, leaving 2 bases not matched to a gene. In DNA form, the CDR3 reads TGCGCCAGCAGCTGGGACAGATTGAACACTGAAGCTTTCTTT. Translated: CASSWDRLNTEAFF.

This clonotype was detected many times. The genes are TRBV6-2 or TRBV6-3 and TRBJ2-2; 7 nucleotides agree with TRBD1. With V trimmed by 4 bases and J by 1 base, 6 bases remained unmatched. Germline assignment: CDR1 MNHEY and CDR2 SVGEGT. The CDR3 consists of 16 residues. CDR3 in amino acids: CASSSTGFENTGELFF. The CDR3 DNA reads as TGTGCCAGCAGTTCGACAGGGTTTGAGAACACCGGGGAGCTGTTTTTT.

This clonotype appeared many times. The V call is TRBV7-9, the J call TRBJ2-3; D gene uncertain. There are 15 residues in the CDR3. V lost 5 bases, J lost 5 bases, and 17 bases lay in between. CDR1 is SEHNR, CDR2 FQNEAQ, per germline (reference sequence). The CDR3 bases are TGTGCCAGCAGCCGGTCCTCGACAAGTGGAGATACGCAGTATTTT. Its protein is CASSRSSTSGDTQYF. Full variable domain (remainder filled in from reference TRBV7-9 and TRBJ2-3): DTGVSQNPRHKITKRGQNVTFRCDPISEHNRLYWYRQTLGQGPEFLTYFQNEAQLEKSRLLSDRFSAERPKGSFSTLEIQRTEQGDSAMYLCASSRSSTSGDTQYFGPGTRLTVL.

This clonotype showed up many times. The rearrangement joins TRBV5-1 to TRBJ1-5; D is uncertain. Germline V gives CDR1 SGHRS, CDR2 YFSETQ. Trimming pared 2 bases from V and 4 bases from J, leaving 19 bases between. This CDR3 comprises 17 residues. The CDR3, as DNA: TGCGCCAGCAGCTTAGAGGAAGGACGGCCGAGAAATCAGCCCCAGCATTTT. Translated: CASSLEEGRPRNQPQHF.

This clonotype was detected ten times or more. The chain has TRBV5-1 and TRBJ2-7; possibly TRBD1 for D (7 bases). The V and J ends lost 7 bases and 3 bases respectively, with 14 bases between them. Germline V gene lookup returns CDR1 SGHRS and CDR2 YFSETQ. The CDR3 loop spans 13 amino acids. The CDR3 region is CASGRQGGYEQYF. CDR3 coding DNA: TGCGCCAGCGGAAGACAGGGAGGCTACGAGCAGTACTTC.

Many counts were recorded for this clonotype. The J gene is TRBJ2-2, the V gene TRBV7-2, with 8 bases fitting TRBD1. V gave up 7 bases and J gave up 6 bases; unmatched junction bases: 4. The V gene's germline CDR1 is SGHTA and CDR2 FQGNSA. This CDR3 region has 13 residues. CDR3 residues: CASTGQGPGELFF. In nucleotides, the CDR3 is TGTGCCAGCACAGGACAGGGCCCCGGGGAGCTGTTTTTT.

There are many counts of this clonotype. The CDR3 spells CSAGPEERQGGYQETQYF. The DNA of the CDR3 is TGCAGTGCCGGCCCAGAGGAGAGACAGGGAGGGTACCAAGAGACCCAGTACTTC. The genes are TRBV20-1 and TRBJ2-5; perhaps D is TRBD1 or TRBD2 (7 bases each). The V end lost 6 bases, the J end lost 0 bases, and 26 bases lay between the germline ends. Per germline, CDR1 DFQATT and CDR2 SNEGSKA (reference sequence). The CDR3 covers 18 residues.

This clonotype has at least ten counts. This chain connects TRBV5-1 to TRBJ1-1; tentatively, D is TRBD1 (5 bases). CDR1 is SGHRS, CDR2 YFSETQ, per germline. CDR3 length equals 15 residues. The ends were cut back, 1 base at V and 4 bases at J, with 14 bases in the middle. The CDR3 bases are TGCGCCAGCAGCTTGTGGGGGGAAATGAGCACTGAAGCTTTCTTT. Amino acid sequence: CASSLWGEMSTEAFF.

This clonotype was recorded at least ten times. The rearrangement links TRBV5-1 to TRBJ1-5; TRBD1 agrees at 7 bases. Germline V lookup: CDR1 SGHRS, CDR2 YFSETQ. V shed 2 bases, J shed 6 bases, and the junction held 8 bases outside the gene matches. The CDR3 length is 15 residues. The CDR3, as DNA: TGCGCCAGCAGCTTCGAGGGGGACAGCCGTCAGCCCCAGCATTTT. This sequence encodes CASSFEGDSRQPQHF.

This clonotype was picked up many times. The chain carries TRBV3-1 and TRBJ2-7, with D perhaps TRBD1 (6 bases). This CDR3 is built from 13 residues. Trimming shortened V by 4 bases and J by 7 bases, and 14 bases separated the two germline ends. Germline V lookup: CDR1 LGHDT, CDR2 YNNKEL (reference sequence). The CDR3 region has the DNA TGTGCCAGCAGCCTCCATTCACAGGGAGAGCAGTACTTC. Translating gives CASSLHSQGEQYF.

This clonotype was found many times. The chain employs TRBV20-1 and TRBJ2-1; 12 bases line up with TRBD2. The germline V gene encodes CDR1 DFQATT and CDR2 SNEGSKA (reference sequence). The CDR3 spans 15 residues. The V and J ends lost 2 bases and 7 bases, in that order; junction bases with no gene match: 6. The CDR3 sequence: CSARILAGGTNEQFF. The CDR3 DNA reads as TGCAGTGCTAGAATCCTAGCGGGGGGGACGAATGAGCAGTTCTTC.

This clonotype occurred many times. V gene TRBV6-5 combines with J gene TRBJ2-1; weak D call: TRBD2 (6 bases). CDR1 is MNHEY, CDR2 SVGAGI, per germline. The V end lost 6 bases, the J end lost 9 bases, and 15 bases lay between the germline ends. CDR3 length equals 13 residues. The CDR3 protein is CASSRGTGGEQFF. The CDR3 region has the DNA TGTGCCAGCAGCCGCGGGACCGGAGGTGAGCAGTTCTTC.

This clonotype was seen ten or more times. The chain links TRBV12-3 or TRBV12-4 to TRBJ2-7, with TRBD1 identical over 8 bases. The CDR3 consists of 15 residues. V shed 4 bases and J 3 bases; nucleotides not matched to a gene: 8. As DNA, the CDR3 is TGTGCCAGCAGTTCCCCCGGGACAGGTCACTACGAGCAGTACTTC. Translation: CASSSPGTGHYEQYF.

The genes are TRBV27 and TRBJ1-1; no clear D. Trimming removed 6 bases at V and 0 bases at J, with 8 bases between. Germline assignment: CDR1 MNHEY and CDR2 SMNVEV (reference sequence). CDR3 length: 13 amino acids. This CDR3 is CASRGMVNTEAFF. CDR3 nucleotide sequence: TGTGCCAGCAGGGGAATGGTGAACACTGAAGCTTTCTTT.

This clonotype was observed many times. The V call is TRBV6-5, the J call TRBJ1-3; perhaps TRBD1 as D (5 bases). Looked up from germline, CDR1 is MNHEY and CDR2 is SVGAGI. V lost 8 bases and J 1 base, leaving 15 bases between the germline ends. CDR3 length: 15 residues. DNA of the CDR3: TGTGCCAGCTGTCGGGGACCCCTATCTGGAAACACCATATATTTT. Amino acids: CASCRGPLSGNTIYF.

Note on this clonotype: The junction departs from germline at one end; a sequencing error may be responsible. CDR3 residues: CDSSTRDRGGNQPQHF. In nucleotides, the CDR3 is TGTGACAGCAGCACGAGAGACAGGGGTGGCAATCAGCCCCAGCATTTT. This rearrangement joins TRBV7-2 to TRBJ1-5; 8 bases fit TRBD1. Per germline, CDR1 SGHTA and CDR2 FQGNSA. CDR3 size: 16 residues.

This clonotype was seen many times. The chain carries TRBV20-1 and TRBJ2-1; a weak D match, TRBD2 (6 bases). From germline, CDR1 is DFQATT and CDR2 SNEGSKA (reference sequence). Between the trimmed V and J ends, which lost 4 bases and 5 bases, there was a span of 12 bases. The CDR3 has 13 amino acids. CDR3: CSAIWTTNNEQFF. The CDR3 nucleotides are TGCAGTGCTATTTGGACTACCAACAATGAGCAGTTCTTC.